The present entry profiles one TCR beta chain with its context. The table came from immunoSEQ multiplex PCR; TCRdb's copy has only in-frame clones and leaves some out. This repertoire shows 70,000 to 95,000 clones, around 89% found once; its top ten account for approximately 15%. These data are taken from a study of blood T cell repertoires in COVID-19. Study summary: From the United States, Italy and Spain came samples of acute and convalescent COVID-19.

The CDR3 is made up of 13 amino acids. The chain carries TRBV21-1 and TRBJ1-2; the table's D gene call, TRBD1, was not cross checked with the DNA. TRBV21-1 is a pseudogene locus. Sequencing was carried out using peripheral blood. The receptor comes from a man between 65 and 80 years old with active or convalescent COVID-19. The CDR3 loop reads CASTLLRGHGYTF. DNA for the CDR3: TGTGCCAGCACCTTATTAAGGGGGCATGGCTACACCTTC.